This TCR beta chain stems from a study of breast tumors, draining lymph nodes, adjacent tissues. Study-level findings and limits: Findings are consistent with lymph node origin and intratumoral expansion of most tumor T cells. Tumor and nontumor repertoires were significantly more similar in luminal-like than in basal-like breast cancer. Tumor TCR diversity was below lymph nodes but above nontumor tissue.

Breast cancer patients provided tissue from their axillary draining lymph nodes. V lost 5 bases and J 1 base, leaving 10 bases between the germline ends. The CDR3 sequence is 13 residues long. The germline CDR1 and CDR2 sequences are DFQATT and SNEGSKA (reference sequence). This clonotype has at least ten counts. The antigen is not known. TCRdb re-called the multiplex PCR reads through MiXCR, storing one row per CDR3 protein. Among about 140,000 distinct CDR3 sequences listed, 32% were seen once. The sequence was obtained from a female donor with breast cancer. Some clones in this sample may be carry-over from other donors' samples. The chain combines TRBV20-1 with TRBJ2-3; a weak D match, TRBD2 (6 bases). The sample consisted of axillary lymph node tissue. The CDR3 protein is CSAPGRRTDTQYF. Here the CDR3 DNA reads TGCAGTGCTCCAGGGAGGCGCACAGATACGCAGTATTTT.